Shown below are 20 T cell receptor beta chains from a single sample sequenced in a study of blood T cell repertoires in COVID-19. Sequenced by immunoSEQ multiplex PCR; TCRdb stores in-frame clones only, minus some. The sample includes some 500,000 clones, approximately 88% seen only once; the top ten take about 1.7%. Sequenced: PBMCs or T cells enriched from blood (not recorded which). Receptors originate from a middle-aged woman who had recovered from COVID-19.

The chain recombines TRBV2 with TRBJ1-2, with 8 bases aligning to TRBD1. This CDR3 spans 16 amino acids. Trimming removed 6 bases from V and 5 bases from J; junction bases left unmatched: 14. Looked up from germline, CDR1 is SNHLY and CDR2 is FYNNEI. CDR3 sequence reads: CASRGGRDRMFYGYTF. CDR3 in DNA: TGTGCCAGCAGGGGGGGGCGGGACAGGATGTTTTATGGCTACACCTTC.

The V gene is TRBV5-1, the J gene TRBJ2-1; 9 bases line up with TRBD2. This CDR3 has 16 residues. The V gene end was trimmed by 4 bases and the J gene end by 4 bases; junction bases not matched to a gene: 9. The germline CDR1 and CDR2 sequences are SGHRS and YFSETQ. The CDR3 region is CASSSTGTSLYNEQFF. The CDR3 DNA sequence: TGCGCCAGCAGCAGTACCGGGACTAGCTTATACAATGAGCAGTTCTTC.

The rearrangement links TRBV9 to TRBJ2-7; D remains unclear. The CDR3 covers 12 residues. Germline loops: CDR1 SGDLS, CDR2 YYNGEE. Deletions cut 3 bases from V and 7 bases from J, with 11 bases between. The CDR3 sequence: CASSANHREQYF. Written as DNA, the CDR3 is TGTGCCAGCAGCGCGAACCATCGGGAGCAGTACTTC.

The gene calls are TRBV7-8 and TRBJ2-7; a possible D gene is TRBD2 (5 bases). Per the germline V gene, CDR1 is SGHVS and CDR2 is FQNEAQ. The CDR3 totals 14 residues. Trimming cost V 5 bases and J 5 bases, with 16 bases left between them. The CDR3: CASSTKRMGNEQYF. The CDR3 coding sequence is TGTGCCAGCAGCACCAAGCGGATGGGGAACGAGCAGTACTTC.

This chain connects TRBV4-1 to TRBJ2-5; 9 bases are a match to TRBD1. This CDR3 has 17 amino acids. Germline V gene data show CDR1 as MGHRA and CDR2 as YSYEKL. Trimming removed 1 base from V and 3 bases from J; junction bases left unmatched: 9. Here the CDR3 DNA reads TGCGCCAGCAGCCAAGTGTACCCCGGGACAGGGAAAGAGACCCAGTACTTC. This gives the protein CASSQVYPGTGKETQYF.

Only a few counts were recorded for this clone. The chain carries TRBV25-1 and TRBJ2-3; 7 positions agree with TRBD1. The CDR3 consists of 12 residues. J lost 4 bases, V lost 5 bases, and 0 bases had no gene match. Germline V gene lookup returns CDR1 MGHDK and CDR2 SYGVNS. CDR3 protein: CASSTGADTQYF. In DNA form, the CDR3 reads TGTGCCAGCAGTACAGGGGCAGATACGCAGTATTTT.

This rearrangement joins TRBV6-5 to TRBJ2-3; 9 bases fit TRBD2. J gave up 4 bases and V 7 bases, and 3 bases lay outside the gene matches. The CDR3 spans 13 residues. In germline, CDR1 is MNHEY, CDR2 SVGAGI. This CDR3 is CASTLAGADTQYF. In DNA, the CDR3 is TGTGCCAGCACTTTAGCGGGAGCAGATACGCAGTATTTT.

The chain couples TRBV10-1 to TRBJ2-7, with no clear D. Trimming removed 2 bases from V and 2 bases from J, with 7 bases in between. Germline assignment: CDR1 WNHNN and CDR2 SYGVQD (reference sequence). CDR3 length: 13 residues. CDR3: CASSERVTYEQYF. CDR3 nucleotides: TGCGCCAGCAGTGAGCGGGTGACCTACGAGCAGTACTTC.

The rearrangement links TRBV9 to TRBJ1-6; 9 positions match TRBD1. The CDR3 contains 15 residues. Germline V gives CDR1 SGDLS, CDR2 YYNGEE. V lost 0 bases to trimming and J lost 10 bases; unmatched junction nucleotides: 5. CDR3 DNA sequence: TGTGCCAGCAGCGTAGAGGGACAGGGTGGGTCACCCCTCCACTTT. Its translation: CASSVEGQGGSPLHF. Supplemented by reference TRBV9 and TRBJ1-6, the full variable domain reads DSGVTQTPKHLITATGQRVTLRCSPRSGDLSVYWYQQSLDQGLQFLIQYYNGEERAKGNILERFSAQQFPDLHSELNLSSLELGDSALYFCASSVEGQGGSPLHFGNGTRLTVT.

V and J are TRBV29-1 and TRBJ1-2, with unresolved D. The CDR3 is made up of 14 amino acids. With 8 bases removed from V and 0 bases from J, the gap between germline ends came to 16 bases. Germline CDR1 and CDR2: SQVTM and ANQGSEA. This CDR3 is CSTSLRGTNYGYTF. The CDR3 bases are TGCAGCACCTCGCTCCGGGGAACTAACTATGGCTACACCTTC.

This chain uses TRBV3-1 (or the pseudogene TRBV3-2) with TRBJ2-1; tentatively, D is TRBD2 (6 bases). V was trimmed by 2 bases and J by 10 bases, leaving 9 bases between them. CDR1 and CDR2 from the germline V gene are LGHDT and YNNKEL (reference sequence). This CDR3 comprises 12 residues. The CDR3, as DNA: TGTGCCAGCAGCCAATGGAGGGCAGAGCAGTTCTTC. Encoded protein: CASSQWRAEQFF.

The chain carries TRBV6-5 and TRBJ2-1, with 10 nucleotides matching TRBD2. CDR1 is MNHEY, CDR2 SVGAGI, per germline. The J segment lost 7 bases and the V segment lost 0 bases, leaving 3 bases of the junction unmatched. The CDR3 totals 15 residues. CDR3 region: CASSYSTSGHNEQFF. The CDR3 nucleotides are TGTGCCAGCAGTTACTCGACTAGCGGGCATAATGAGCAGTTCTTC.

The genes are TRBV6-5 and TRBJ2-7; 12 nucleotides match TRBD2. The trim removed 0 bases at V and 5 bases at J, leaving 5 bases unmatched. The germline V gene has CDR1 MNHEY and CDR2 SVGAGI. The CDR3 has 16 amino acids. This chain's CDR3 is CASSYSKGLAGHEQYF. CDR3 nucleotides: TGTGCCAGCAGTTACTCTAAGGGACTAGCGGGCCACGAGCAGTACTTC.

The chain uses TRBV19 and TRBJ2-1; 10 positions match TRBD1. V lost 6 bases, J lost 8 bases, and 7 bases stayed unmatched. The length of the CDR3 is 14 residues. CDR1 LNHDA and CDR2 SQIVND come from the germline V gene (reference sequence). CDR3 protein: CASSPGQGLYEQFF. CDR3 nucleotide sequence: TGTGCCAGTAGCCCGGGACAGGGGTTGTATGAGCAGTTCTTC.

V gene TRBV7-2 combines with J gene TRBJ2-2, with no clear D. Germline CDR1 is SGHTA and CDR2 is FQGNSA. Trimming pared 0 bases from V and 1 base from J, leaving 6 bases between. The length of the CDR3 is 15 residues. CDR3 sequence (DNA): TGTGCCAGCAGCTTAGCACTACTGAACACCGGGGAGCTGTTTTTT. Its protein product is CASSLALLNTGELFF.

The chain links TRBV11-2 to TRBJ1-1; the D is unclear. Germline loops: CDR1 SGHAT, CDR2 FQNNGV. V lost 3 bases, J lost 3 bases, and 11 bases lay in between. The CDR3 is 14 amino acids. Written as DNA, the CDR3 is TGTGCCAGCAGCTTTTTCGGGGTGGACACTGAAGCTTTCTTT. As protein: CASSFFGVDTEAFF.

The rearrangement uses TRBV12-3 or TRBV12-4 and TRBJ1-1; D is undetermined. V was trimmed by 6 bases and J by 8 bases, leaving 10 bases between them. The CDR3 length is 11 residues. The CDR3 nucleotides are TGTGCCAGCAGGTCGACTGGGGAAGCTTTCTTT. It yields the protein CASRSTGEAFF.

This chain uses TRBV15 with TRBJ1-1; no clear D. From germline, CDR1 is LNHNV and CDR2 YYDKDF (reference sequence). The CDR3 is made up of 17 amino acids. V lost 0 bases to trimming and J lost 3 bases, with 17 bases between them. The CDR3 sequence: CATSREGWQSGDTEAFF. The CDR3 region has the DNA TGTGCCACCAGCAGAGAGGGCTGGCAGTCTGGCGACACTGAAGCTTTCTTT. Full variable domain (missing parts from reference TRBV15 and TRBJ1-1): DAMVIQNPRYQVTQFGKPVTLSCSQTLNHNVMYWYQQKSSQAPKLLFHYYDKDFNNEADTPDNFQSRRPNTSFCFLDIRSPGLGDTAMYLCATSREGWQSGDTEAFFGQGTRLTVV.

The rearrangement links TRBV10-3 to TRBJ1-2; 9 bases match TRBD1. The CDR3 has 14 residues. The V gene's germline CDR1 is ENHRY and CDR2 SYGVKD. The CDR3 spells CVSTGGEASYGYTF. CDR3 nucleotides: TGTGTCAGTACAGGGGGCGAAGCTTCCTATGGCTACACCTTC.

The genes are TRBV19 and TRBJ2-1; a weak D match, TRBD2 (5 bases). The CDR3 is 16 amino acids. The germline gives CDR1 LNHDA, CDR2 SQIVND (reference sequence). V lost 5 bases and J 1 base, leaving 15 bases between the germline ends. CDR3 nucleotides: TGTGCCAGTAGTGAGACTACTCTGTCTTCCTACAATGAGCAGTTCTTC. Protein product: CASSETTLSSYNEQFF.